This T cell receptor beta chain came from a study of cytomegalovirus exposure and HLA in healthy donors (TCRdb year 2017). Describing the broader study: An earlier analysis of some 500 of the donors reported more than 250 Gb of sequence data and roughly 110 million unique TCR beta sequences from about 180 million T cells. Around 320 gigabases of sequencing data and approximately 85 million unique TCR sequences were included in an early release covering roughly 700 HLA-typed donors. Among the roughly 370 genotyped donors, about 83% belonged to the genetic ancestry cluster associated with self-reported Caucasian donors. The study aimed to test whether cataloging public T cell receptors could reveal signatures of past pathogen exposure. The T cell repertoires of 550 to 850 subjects were profiled by immunosequencing and related to cytomegalovirus serostatus. Besides the first cohort of approximately 710 subjects, a separate validation cohort made up of over a hundred different subjects was used. The study combined high-throughput TCR immunosequencing, statistical association of individual TCRs with disease status, and machine learning to predict cytomegalovirus infection status. A later analysis re-analyzed previously published TCR beta repertoires from 666 donors and added high-resolution HLA genotyping to study TCR occurrence patterns. In the later analysis, no new phenotypic data were used to find candidate immune exposures; instead, reliance was placed on TCR beta sequences and their occurrence across donors. An earlier analysis of 450 to 750 of the donors used high-throughput TCR beta sequencing to judge whether each TCR beta V gene segment behaved as functional or pseudogenic. Alongside the repertoire data, information on donor age, sex, ethnicity and CMV serostatus was compiled. A later genetic analysis used genome-wide SNP genotypes for about three fifths of the 666 donors, treating that subset as a discovery cohort. All discovery cohort repertoires had been generated on a single sequencing platform. HLA typing included class I and class II loci at four-digit resolution. Typing coverage varied by locus: roughly 620-630 donors for A, B, C, DRB1 and DQB1; 500 to 550 for DQA1; 600 to 610 for DPA1; roughly 470 for DPB1. Four or five DR-DQ haplotypes were handled as single units for association and clustering, since linkage in the cohort was strong. Among 398 genotyped donors of the cohort, an average of approximately 200,000 unique TCR beta nucleotide sequences was sequenced per donor, of which roughly 18% were non-productive.

Measured from the cysteine to the phenylalanine, the CDR3 is 13 residues long. Of the read, only the CDR3 DNA is kept; its 39 bases are in frame from base 1. From a lookup of the germline V gene, CDR1 and CDR2 are KGHSY and FQNENV. V is cut by 8 bases and J by 3 bases, and the space between the germline ends is 13 bases. The library was prepared using the immunoSEQ multiplex PCR assay. For the multiplex PCR, a mixture combining 60 forward primers for TCR Vbeta segments and 13 reverse primers for TCR Jbeta segments was used. Amplification of the CDR3 region of rearranged TCR beta genes was performed with a multiplex PCR assay on genomic DNA. The amplified TCR beta libraries were sequenced on the Illumina HiSeq System as 87-base-pair reads. The authors' pipeline ran thus. A later analysis tallied approximately 87 million unique TCR beta chains across the 700 or so repertoires, and approximately 12 million of those chains were shared by two or more donors. Raw reads were error-corrected and collapsed into unique sequences with a nearest-neighbor algorithm that merged closely related sequences to remove PCR and sequencing errors. To assign V, D and J gene segments, CDR3 sequences were aligned to IMGT reference sequences. For a sequence to be retained, a match of at least six nucleotides was required to both a V gene segment and a J gene segment. Rearrangements were classified as productive when the CDR3 lacked stop codons and remained in frame with V and J, and all other rearrangements were classified as non-productive. Following IMGT convention, CDR3 was defined as the stretch from the second conserved V-encoded cysteine to the conserved J-encoded phenylalanine. Sequences without an unambiguous match to a single V gene segment were excluded from the earlier analysis of 500 to 700 of the donors. An earlier analysis of 587 of the donors called V segments functional above 56.7% productive rearrangements and segregating when the between-donor standard deviation exceeded 5%. To diagnose cytomegalovirus status from the catalog of TCR beta chain sequences, a statistical classification framework was built. In a later analysis, TCR nucleotide sequences were compared against IMGT/GENE-DB human TR gene sequences so that V and J genes could be assigned. A later analysis assigned CDR3 sequences and most-parsimonious VDJ recombination scenarios with the TCRdist pipeline. In a later analysis, every TCR beta chain was defined by the combination of its CDR3 amino acid sequence and its V-gene family, and reads without a unique V-gene family were dropped. To address suspected cross-contamination and a sequencing artifact, a later analysis removed roughly 640 highly shared, low-generation-probability nucleotide sequences. For each public chain, a later analysis derived a clonal expansion index from normalized ranks of inferred template counts within each repertoire. In a later analysis, generation probabilities were computed using a VDJ recombination model fitted to out-of-frame rearrangements, and the results were checked against IGoR. In a later analysis, TCR-TCR, TCR-HLA and TCR-CMV co-occurrence was scored with hypergeometric tests, and a repertoire-size bias correction was applied to TCR pairs. In a later analysis, false discovery rates were estimated by permuting HLA or CMV assignments 20 times. In a later analysis, co-occurring TCRs were grouped with DBSCAN, and TCRdist sequence similarity was added when clustering was performed within HLA-allele-positive subsets. Repertoires with fewer than 30,000 or more than 120,000 public chains were left out of co-occurrence clustering, as were about 5 repertoires with anomalous nucleotide sharing. TCRdb stores this immuneACCESS table with in-frame sequences only. Part of the clones is absent; in the studies checked, under half of the shortfall reflects unresolved V genes, and no reason is known for the rest. D and trimming come from the DNA, and the V and J calls and clone size come from that table. The sample has roughly 100,000 clones on record, around 85% of them singletons. In total, the top ten clones hold 3.6% of the sample.

Findings and caveats that apply to the study as a whole: Specific HLA alleles were associated with 15,000 to 20,000 TCR beta sequences at a false discovery rate of 0.05 in a later analysis. A group of highly shared sequence variants was considered likely to be a technical artifact of the sequencing pipeline. HLA typing was unavailable for some donors at each locus, so association tests used only the typed subset. Compared with equally common non-associated chains, HLA-associated TCR beta chains in a later analysis were more clonally expanded and had lower generation probabilities. In a later analysis, most CMV-associated TCR beta chains were found to appear HLA-restricted, with HLA associations seemingly driven largely by CMV exposure. Several of the top co-occurrence clusters appeared to be linked to parvovirus B19, influenza, CMV and Epstein-Barr virus, according to a later analysis. The 87-base-pair reads could not distinguish some IMGT-functional V segments, including TRBV6-2 and TRBV6-3, so those segments were excluded. While some public TCRs were present in many individuals, most TCR sequences turned up only very rarely across donors. The earlier analysis of some 560 of the donors excluded 15 to 20 rarely observed V segments, including chromosome 9 orphons, because counts were too low. Strong co-occurrence of HLA alleles, especially DR and DQ, made assigning TCR associations to individual alleles difficult. In the study, 150 to 200 TCR beta chains were listed as associated with cytomegalovirus. Linkage disequilibrium might explain the correlated functional status among segregating V segments, but an unknown experimental factor could not be ruled out. Cytomegalovirus status was reported to be diagnosed by the classifier with high specificity and sensitivity in both the original and validation cohorts. Immune exposure information for the cohort was limited to CMV serostatus. In an earlier analysis of about 550 of the donors, most TCR beta V segments were observed in productive rearrangements about 90% or about 30% of the time, broadly matching IMGT annotations. A later analysis found that TCR association rates varied across HLA loci, with DRB1 alleles showing the most associated TCRs and HLA-C alleles the fewest. Presence/absence analyses assumed roughly uniform sequencing depth across donors, an assumption that may not hold. A further reported finding was that TCR beta sequences accurately predicted the HLA-A and HLA-B alleles for most subjects in the first cohort. In this cohort, only TCR beta chains were sequenced, and detectable features were limited by the absence of alpha or paired-chain data. In a later genetic analysis, a missense DCLRE1C variant was associated with V-gene and J-gene trimming of TCR beta chains, and the association was replicated in an independent cohort. According to the authors, the approach could potentially be generalized to other disease states and immunological phenotypes. In a later genetic analysis, fewer N-insertions in productive TCRs were reported among donors in an Asian-associated ancestry cluster than the roughly 700-donor mean. A few of the identified cytomegalovirus-associated TCR beta chains were confirmed in vitro to be specific for cytomegalovirus antigens.

About this clone itself: Its antigen is currently not known. Per-nucleotide qualities are absent, and no much larger clonotype sits a single base away.

The cohort was made up of about 610 healthy bone marrow donors. At the time of sampling, every cohort member was nominally healthy, though immune exposures that went unrecorded were likely present. The donor tested CMV seronegative, placing the donor among the 350 or so seronegative members of the cohort. Each donor provided a peripheral blood sample, and peripheral blood mononuclear cells were used for TCR beta sequencing. Genomic DNA was extracted from the blood cell samples with the Qiagen DNeasy Blood Extraction Kit. The sequenced sample consisted of PBMCs. The chain is made from TRBV16 and TRBJ2-5; a tentative D call is TRBD2 (5 bases match). This clonotype was obtained from a man in his 60s in good health and CMV-seronegative. CDR3 region: CASAGNREETQYF. The sequenced DNA: TGTGCCAGCGCCGGGAACAGAGAAGAGACCCAGTACTTC.